This T cell receptor beta chain was found in a study of blood T cells in healthy people across ages (dated by TCRdb to 2014 to 2015). Context from the whole study: In model experiments, roughly one uniquely barcoded TCR beta cDNA molecule per two T cells was captured by template switching. Age-related changes in TCR beta repertoire diversity were measured in the study by deep sequencing normalized with unique cDNA molecular identifiers. Donors were grouped into four age groups: young (average approximately 16 years), middle-aged (39), aged (around 56) and long-lived (over 80). To avoid experimental bias, donors of different ages were spread randomly across the sequencing lanes. Using the same blood draw, the study looked at two additional independent replicas of 1 million unique cDNA reads for two donors, one aged 18 to 30 and the other aged 80 or older. Broader findings and caveats from the paper: Since profiling was done on bulk unsorted PBMCs, naive and antigen-experienced compartments could not be conclusively compared. Compared with the aged group, the long-lived group had more naive CD4+ T cells, fewer expanded clones and increased TCR diversity, suggesting age selection. There was a strong correlation between observed TCR beta diversity and the percentage of naive T cells measured by flow cytometry. Observed TCR beta diversity per million T cells fell roughly linearly with age, and a significant reduction was already apparent by age about 38. Because the CMV infection status of the donors was unknown, age-related changes in expanded clonotypes may potentially have been confounded. Total diversity estimates from one million sequenced T cells were considered lower bounds and underestimates.

Library preparation employed 5' RACE. The instrument given in TCRdb is Illumina HiSeq 2500. A second PCR of about 7 to 12 cycles was performed with a sample-barcoded 5' primer and a J-beta primer mix. Each TCR beta cDNA molecule received a unique molecular identifier from a template-switch 5' adaptor carrying 12 random nucleotides. Each sample yielded at least 3 million CDR3-containing paired-end reads. All of the RNA was converted into first-strand cDNA using the Mint cDNA synthesis kit, with a TRBC-specific oligonucleotide serving as the primer. Following uracil-DNA glycosylase treatment, all cDNA underwent a first 18-cycle PCR with the universal primers M1SS and BC2_uni_R. The authors' pipeline ran thus. For normalization, 1 million high-quality reads were randomly selected from each sample, with every read carrying a distinct molecular identifier. Instead of being binned into consensus sequences, reads that shared molecular identifiers were thrown out. MiTCR, run with a Q25 quality threshold and the strictest error-elimination algorithm, handled CDR3 identification, clonotype clustering and error correction. A nonparametric unseen species model using Euler transformation provided a lower-bound estimate of total TCR beta diversity. Using fastp at Q25 and MiXCR, TCRdb reprocessed the public reads and kept productive beta chains. Each entry is one CDR3 protein sequence, shown with its most common DNA and genes. TCRdb's processing, not the authors' own work, is the source of the V and J calls. This sample comprises 700,000 or so distinct CDR3 sequences, about 20% of them detected only once. The biggest ten clones account for 22% of the sample.

The donors were about 40 Caucasian individuals from Russia, aged roughly 6 to 100 years, who were systemically healthy. Each donor gave 8 to 10 milliliters of peripheral blood, collected into EDTA-treated Vacutainer tubes. Ficoll-Paque density-gradient centrifugation was used to isolate PBMCs, with at least 6.5 million obtained per sample. Total RNA, at least 6 micrograms per sample, was extracted from PBMCs with Trizol reagent. For every donor, an aliquot of PBMCs went through flow cytometry to measure the percentages of naive CD45RAhigh/CD27high T cells. The CDR3 runs 16 residues from the cysteine to the phenylalanine. This entry keeps only the CDR3 DNA: 48 bases, framed from base 1. The germline V end is reduced by 5 bases and the J end by 2 bases; junction bases left unmatched: 8. In the germline V gene, CDR1 corresponds to SGHTA and CDR2 to FQGNSA. The table lists this clonotype with a few counts. Its antigen target is currently unknown. No quality values exist for individual bases; no much larger clone is one base distant.

Sample: blood. This receptor was taken from a man in his sixties or seventies in good health. The sequence is built from TRBV7-2 and TRBJ1-2, with 10 bases matching TRBD1. CDR3 sequence: CASSPRTGGLNYGYTF. The DNA is TGTGCCAGCAGCCCAAGGACAGGGGGACTCAACTATGGCTACACCTTC.